The source of this T cell receptor beta chain is a study of cytomegalovirus exposure and HLA in healthy donors (TCRdb year 2017). Broadly, across the study: An earlier analysis of approximately 640 of the donors reported approximately 270 Gb of sequence data and 117 million unique TCR beta sequences from some 180 million T cells. Approximately 310 gigabases of sequencing data and 80 million or so unique TCR sequences were included in an early release covering under 650 HLA-typed donors. Of the approximately 400 genotyped donors, roughly 76% were placed in the genetic ancestry cluster associated with self-reported Caucasian donors. The study aimed to test whether cataloging public T cell receptors could reveal signatures of past pathogen exposure. The study profiled the T cell repertoires of hundreds of subjects by immunosequencing and related them to cytomegalovirus serostatus. A separate validation cohort of roughly 110 different subjects was used in addition to the roughly 720-subject first cohort. To predict cytomegalovirus infection status, the study brought together high-throughput TCR immunosequencing, statistical association of individual TCRs with disease status, and machine learning. A later analysis re-analyzed previously published TCR beta repertoires from 550 to 700 donors and added high-resolution HLA genotyping to study TCR occurrence patterns. The later analysis used no new phenotypic data to find candidate immune exposures, relying instead on TCR beta sequences and their occurrence across donors. To decide whether each TCR beta V gene segment behaved as functional or pseudogenic, an earlier analysis of 587 of the donors relied on high-throughput TCR beta sequencing. Alongside the repertoire data, information on donor age, sex, ethnicity and CMV serostatus was compiled. A later genetic analysis used genome-wide SNP genotypes for about 55% of the 666 donors, treating that subset as a discovery cohort. Every discovery cohort repertoire had been produced on one sequencing platform. HLA typing covered class I and class II loci at four-digit resolution. Typing coverage differed by locus: A, B, C, DRB1 and DQB1 were typed in roughly 620-640 donors, DQA1 in approximately 520, DPA1 in 606, and DPB1 in 472. Because of strong linkage in the cohort, 5 or 6 DR-DQ haplotypes were treated as single units for association and clustering. Among roughly 400 genotyped donors of the cohort, an average of around 240,000 unique TCR beta nucleotide sequences was sequenced per donor, of which about 19% were non-productive. Broad study findings and their caveats: A further reported finding was that TCR beta sequences accurately predicted the HLA-A and HLA-B alleles for most subjects in the first cohort. Sequencing depth was assumed to be roughly uniform across donors in the presence/absence analyses, though that assumption may not hold. A cluster of highly shared sequence variants was judged likely to represent a technical artifact of the sequencing pipeline. The study gave a list of about 170 TCR beta chains associated with cytomegalovirus. V-gene and J-gene trimming of TCR beta chains was associated with a missense DCLRE1C variant in a later genetic analysis, and the association was replicated in an independent cohort. In an earlier analysis of some 550 of the donors, most TCR beta V segments were observed in productive rearrangements about 87% or about 30% of the time, broadly matching IMGT annotations. Three of the identified cytomegalovirus-associated TCR beta chains were confirmed in vitro to be specific for cytomegalovirus antigens. A later analysis found that TCR association rates varied across HLA loci, with DRB1 alleles showing the most associated TCRs and HLA-C alleles the fewest. Correlated functional status among segregating V segments might reflect linkage disequilibrium, but an unknown experimental factor could not be ruled out. According to the authors, the approach could potentially be generalized to other disease states and immunological phenotypes. At a false discovery rate of 0.05, a later analysis linked roughly 17,000 TCR beta sequences to specific HLA alleles. Cytomegalovirus status was reported to be diagnosed by the classifier with high specificity and sensitivity in both the original and validation cohorts. The cohort was sequenced for TCR beta chains only, and without alpha or paired-chain data the features that could be detected were limited. Strong co-occurrence of HLA alleles, especially DR and DQ, made assigning TCR associations to individual alleles difficult. Most TCR sequences were seen in very few donors, while some public TCRs were found in many individuals. A later analysis found that most CMV-associated TCR beta chains appeared HLA-restricted, with HLA associations seemingly driven largely by CMV exposure. CMV serostatus was the only immune exposure information available for the cohort. Because counts were too low, 15 to 20 rarely observed V segments, including chromosome 9 orphons, were excluded from the earlier analysis of several hundred of the donors. According to a later genetic analysis, donors in an Asian-associated ancestry cluster had fewer N-insertions in productive TCRs than the roughly 700-donor mean. In a later analysis, HLA-associated TCR beta chains showed more clonal expansion and lower generation probabilities than non-associated chains that were equally common. The 87-base-pair reads could not distinguish some IMGT-functional V segments, including TRBV6-2 and TRBV6-3, so those segments were excluded. In a later analysis, several top co-occurrence clusters were reported to appear linked to parvovirus B19, influenza, CMV and Epstein-Barr virus. HLA typing was unavailable for some donors at each locus, so association tests used only the typed subset.

The junction shows trimming of 6 bases on V and 6 bases on J, plus 30 bases between the germline ends. The CDR3, cysteine through phenylalanine, is 19 amino acids long. Only the CDR3 portion is preserved as DNA: 57 bases, with reading frame beginning at the first base. Taken from the germline V gene (reference sequence), the CDR1 and CDR2 loops are MNHEY and SMNVEV. The cohort was made up of under 800 healthy bone marrow donors. At the time of sampling, every cohort member was nominally healthy, though immune exposures that went unrecorded were likely present. The donor was CMV seropositive and belonged to the group of 250 to 350 seropositive cohort members. A peripheral blood sample was provided by each donor, and peripheral blood mononuclear cells were used for TCR beta sequencing. The Qiagen DNeasy Blood Extraction Kit was used to extract genomic DNA from the blood cell samples. Receptor amplification or capture employed the immunoSEQ multiplex PCR assay. For the multiplex PCR, a mixture combining 60 forward primers for TCR Vbeta segments and 13 reverse primers for TCR Jbeta segments was used. The CDR3 region of rearranged TCR beta genes was amplified from genomic DNA with a multiplex PCR assay. Amplified TCR beta libraries were sequenced as 87-base-pair reads on the Illumina HiSeq System. The authors processed their data as follows. A later analysis counted tens of millions of unique TCR beta chains across the 550 to 700 repertoires, and 10 million to 12 million of these chains were shared by at least two donors. To remove PCR and sequencing errors, raw reads were error-corrected and collapsed into unique sequences using a nearest-neighbor algorithm that merged closely related sequences. V, D and J gene segments were assigned by aligning CDR3 sequences to IMGT reference sequences. For a sequence to be retained, a match of at least six nucleotides to both a V gene segment and a J gene segment was required. A rearrangement was called productive if the CDR3 had no stop codons and remained in frame with V and J, and every other rearrangement was called non-productive. CDR3 was defined according to IMGT convention as the region running from the second conserved V-encoded cysteine to the conserved J-encoded phenylalanine. The earlier analysis of approximately 590 of the donors excluded any sequence lacking an unambiguous match to a single V gene segment. In an earlier analysis of approximately 590 of the donors, a V segment was called functional when productive rearrangements were above 56.7%, and segregating when the standard deviation between donors exceeded 5%. A statistical classification framework was built to diagnose cytomegalovirus status from the catalog of TCR beta chain sequences. In a later analysis, TCR nucleotide sequences were compared against IMGT/GENE-DB human TR gene sequences so that V and J genes could be assigned. The TCRdist pipeline was used in a later analysis to assign CDR3 sequences and most-parsimonious VDJ recombination scenarios. A later analysis defined each TCR beta chain by its CDR3 amino acid sequence plus V-gene family, and excluded reads lacking a unique V-gene family. In a later analysis, approximately 640 highly shared, low-generation-probability nucleotide sequences were removed to address suspected cross-contamination and a sequencing artifact. A later analysis calculated a clonal expansion index for each public chain from normalized within-repertoire ranks of inferred template counts. Generation probabilities in a later analysis came from a VDJ recombination model fitted to out-of-frame rearrangements, and those results were checked against IGoR. Hypergeometric tests were used in a later analysis to score TCR-TCR, TCR-HLA and TCR-CMV co-occurrence, with a repertoire-size bias correction applied to the TCR pairs. To estimate false discovery rates, a later analysis permuted the HLA or CMV assignments 20 times. In a later analysis, co-occurring TCRs were grouped with DBSCAN, and TCRdist sequence similarity was added when clustering was performed within HLA-allele-positive subsets. For co-occurrence clustering, repertoires with fewer than 30,000 or more than 120,000 public chains were excluded, along with about five repertoires with anomalous nucleotide sharing. Sourced from immuneACCESS, this table was stored by TCRdb with only in-frame sequences that have V and J called. A share of the clones is absent; for the studies checked, an unresolved V gene accounts for under half, and the remainder has no known explanation. For V, J and clone size, that table is used; D and trimming come from the DNA. The sample yields 90,000 to 100,000 clones; less than 85% were counted once. The biggest ten clones account for around 19% of the sample.

This clone was picked up one time. There is no known antigen for this receptor. The record has no base qualities; no much larger clone is one base away. Specimen: PBMCs. The source of this sequence is a woman aged 55-69 years in good health and CMV-seropositive. The sequence is built from TRBV27 and TRBJ1-5; the D gene is perhaps TRBD1, on 6 matching bases. The CDR3 protein sequence reads: CASSPPRSLGQGLGQPQHF. The DNA sequence is given as TGTGCCAGCAGCCCTCCAAGATCCCTAGGGCAGGGGTTGGGTCAGCCCCAGCATTTT.